The 29 T cell receptor beta chains in this list originate from one sample, sequenced in a study of blood T cell repertoires in COVID-19. The repertoire was sequenced with immunoSEQ multiplex PCR; TCRdb's copy has only in-frame clones and lacks some. Among about 88,000 clones listed, around 90% were seen once. Source material: peripheral blood. These receptors all come from a male donor with acute or convalescent COVID-19.

Notes on this clone: At one end, the junction sequence differs from germline, possibly due to a read error. V and J are TRBV5-1 and TRBJ2-3; 14 nucleotides agree with TRBD2. Per germline, CDR1 SGHRS and CDR2 YFSETQ. There are 15 residues in the CDR3. The CDR3 here is CASSGGLAGGPSGDF. The DNA of the CDR3 is TGCGCCAGCAGCGGAGGACTAGCGGGGGGCCCATCGGGGGATTTT.

This chain connects TRBV24-1 to TRBJ2-2, with 7 bases fitting TRBD2. Germline V CDR1 and CDR2: KGHDR, SFDVKD. Trimming cost V 1 base and J 4 bases; bases outside gene matches: 2. CDR3 length: 15 residues. The CDR3 DNA follows: TGTGCCACCAGTGATTTTGGCGGGAGCACCGGGGAGCTGTTTTTT. Its translation: CATSDFGGSTGELFF.

This sequence joins TRBV29-1 and TRBJ2-7; 10 bases match TRBD2. V trimming: 7 bases; J trimming: 4 bases; junction bases outside the gene matches: 10. CDR3 length: 14 residues. CDR1 is SQVTM, CDR2 ANQGSEA, per germline. The CDR3 nucleotides are TGCAGCGCAGCCGGGACTAGCGATTTATACGAGCAGTACTTC. Translation gives CSAAGTSDLYEQYF.

The chain recombines TRBV24-1 with TRBJ2-1; 7 positions agree with TRBD2. Germline CDR1 KGHDR, CDR2 SFDVKD. The V gene end was trimmed by 4 bases and the J gene end by 4 bases; junction bases not matched to a gene: 9. This CDR3 spans 16 amino acids. The DNA of the CDR3 is TGTGCCACCAGTGACTGGGGAGGGGATAGGTACAATGAGCAGTTCTTC. It is translated as CATSDWGGDRYNEQFF.

The rearrangement links TRBV5-8 to TRBJ2-3; D is possibly TRBD1 (6 bases). The CDR3 runs to 16 residues. Trimming removed 3 bases from V and 4 bases from J, with 18 bases in between. CDR1 is SGHTS and CDR2 is YDEGEE in the germline V gene. CDR3 region: CASSSGQAKGADTQYF. CDR3 coding DNA: TGTGCCAGCAGCTCCGGGCAGGCTAAGGGGGCAGATACGCAGTATTTT.

V usage is TRBV19 and J usage is TRBJ1-4, with 10 bases that match TRBD1. V was clipped by 9 bases and J by 6 bases; unmatched bases: 10. Germline V CDR1 and CDR2: LNHDA, SQIVND (reference sequence). This CDR3 contains 15 residues. DNA for the CDR3: TGTGCCAGCGAAGAGGGACAGGGGCCCCATGAAAAACTGTTTTTT. Amino acids: CASEEGQGPHEKLFF.

V usage is TRBV5-1 and J usage is TRBJ2-3, with 11 bases lining up with TRBD2. The CDR3 length is 16 residues. Trimming cost V 2 bases and J 3 bases; bases outside gene matches: 5. Germline assignment: CDR1 SGHRS and CDR2 YFSETQ. CDR3 nucleotide sequence: TGCGCCAGCAGCTTAAGTACTAGCGGGGGAACAGATACGCAGTATTTT. Its protein product is CASSLSTSGGTDTQYF.

The chain employs TRBV27 and TRBJ1-5; D is uncertain. The CDR3 extends over 15 amino acids. Looked up from germline, CDR1 is MNHEY and CDR2 is SMNVEV (reference sequence). V lost 2 bases, J lost 2 bases, and 10 bases lay in between. The CDR3 protein is CASSLLGEGNQPQHF. In DNA form, the CDR3 reads TGTGCCAGCAGTTTACTTGGGGAGGGCAATCAGCCCCAGCATTTT.

This clone showed up just a few times. The chain employs TRBV28 and TRBJ1-6, with 8 nucleotides matching TRBD1. The length of the CDR3 is 16 residues. After removal of 5 bases from V and 1 base from J, the junction contained 4 bases not matched to a gene. Germline CDR1 is MDHEN and CDR2 is SYDVKM. As DNA, the CDR3 is TGTGCCAGCAGTCTCAGGGGGCGGTCCTATAATTCACCCCTCCACTTT. Protein product: CASSLRGRSYNSPLHF.

The gene calls are TRBV6-4 and TRBJ1-1, with a weak D call TRBD1 (6 bases). CDR3 length: 14 amino acids. Trimming took off 6 bases at V and 3 bases at J, with 14 bases between the two ends. Germline V lookup: CDR1 MRHNA, CDR2 SNTAGT. CDR3 protein: CASRAQHRDTEAFF. As DNA, the CDR3 is TGTGCCAGCAGGGCACAACACAGGGACACTGAAGCTTTCTTT.

The gene calls are TRBV6-5 and TRBJ1-3; perhaps TRBD1 as D (5 bases). The V end was cut by 6 bases, the J end by 0 bases, with 12 bases between. Germline CDR1 and CDR2: MNHEY and SVGAGI. This CDR3 is 15 amino acids long. The CDR3 spells CASRLLDSSGNTIYF. CDR3 nucleotides: TGTGCCAGCAGGTTACTTGACAGCTCTGGAAACACCATATATTTT.

The rearrangement joins TRBV3-1 (or the pseudogene TRBV3-2) to TRBJ1-5; D is possibly TRBD1 (6 bases). This CDR3 comprises 16 residues. In germline, CDR1 is LGHDT, CDR2 YNNKEL (reference sequence). Trimming shortened V by 0 bases and J by 4 bases, and 13 bases separated the two germline ends. This CDR3 reads CASSQESGTPNQPQHF. In DNA form, the CDR3 reads TGTGCCAGCAGCCAAGAGAGCGGGACACCTAATCAGCCCCAGCATTTT.

This clone has only a few counts. This chain joins TRBV7-8 and TRBJ1-3; D gene unclear. V gave up 10 bases and J gave up 2 bases, with 12 bases separating them. Germline loops: CDR1 SGHVS, CDR2 FQNEAQ. This CDR3 is built from 13 residues. This chain's CDR3 is CATREDTGNTIYF. The CDR3 nucleotides are TGTGCCACCCGGGAAGACACTGGAAACACCATATATTTT.

This chain's CDR3 is CASSPSGGSWNEQFF. DNA for the CDR3: TGTGCCAGCTCACCCTCAGGGGGCTCTTGGAATGAGCAGTTCTTC. This rearrangement joins TRBV18 to TRBJ2-1, with 8 positions matching TRBD1. The V gene end was trimmed by 3 bases and the J gene end by 7 bases; junction bases not matched to a gene: 8. This CDR3 has 15 amino acids. Germline V gene sequence: CDR1 KGHSH, CDR2 LQKENI. Using reference TRBV18 and TRBJ2-1 for the parts outside the CDR3, the full variable domain is NAGVMQNPRHLVRRRGQEARLRCSPMKGHSHVYWYRQLPEEGLKFMVYLQKENIIDESGMPKERFSAEFPKEGPSILRIQQVVRGDSAAYFCASSPSGGSWNEQFFGPGTRLTVL.

This chain uses TRBV2 with TRBJ1-2, with D tentatively TRBD1 (5 bases). This CDR3 is 15 amino acids long. The V gene's germline CDR1 is SNHLY and CDR2 FYNNEI. Trimming removed 2 bases from V and 8 bases from J, with 18 bases in between. CDR3 nucleotide sequence: TGTGCCAGCAGTGAACAGGTGGGGCAAGTTTCGGGCTACACCTTC. This sequence encodes CASSEQVGQVSGYTF.

CDR3 sequence (DNA): TGCGCCAGCAGCTGGGGGGAAAATGGCTACACCTTC. It encodes CASSWGENGYTF. This sequence joins TRBV5-1 and TRBJ1-2, with D tentatively TRBD1 (5 bases). This CDR3 comprises 12 residues. The ends were cut back, 3 bases at V and 6 bases at J, with 9 bases in the middle. Germline CDR1 reads SGHRS; CDR2 reads YFSETQ.

This clone was counted once. The V and J genes are TRBV5-4 and TRBJ1-6, with D tentatively TRBD1 (6 bases). This CDR3 region has 14 residues. V gave up 4 bases and J gave up 4 bases, with 9 bases separating them. Germline V CDR1 and CDR2: SGHNT, YYREEE (reference sequence). The CDR3 DNA is TGTGCCAGCAGCGAGGACAGTTATAATTCACCCCTCCACTTT. Encoded protein: CASSEDSYNSPLHF.

This chain joins TRBV10-3 and TRBJ1-1; maybe TRBD1 (6 bases). The CDR3 totals 13 residues. Trimming removed 10 bases from V and 3 bases from J, with 15 bases in between. Germline CDR1 reads ENHRY; CDR2 reads SYGVKD. CDR3 in DNA: TGTGCCACCAGAGGACAGCCCGACACTGAAGCTTTCTTT. It yields the protein CATRGQPDTEAFF.

CDR3 in DNA: TGTGCCAGCTCACCCCCAGAAACAGGGGTGGGTCAGCCCCAGCATTTT. This sequence encodes CASSPPETGVGQPQHF. J is TRBJ1-5 and V is TRBV18; 7 nucleotides agree with TRBD1. The CDR3 has 16 amino acids. From germline, CDR1 is KGHSH and CDR2 LQKENI. V shed 3 bases and J 6 bases; nucleotides not matched to a gene: 11.

This clone was counted between two and nine times. The J gene is TRBJ2-7, the V gene TRBV27; D is unresolved. Germline V lookup: CDR1 MNHEY, CDR2 SMNVEV (reference sequence). The V gene lost 6 bases and the J gene lost 4 bases, with 7 bases spanning the gap. The CDR3 runs to 11 residues. CDR3 loop: CASRPTYEQYF. The DNA for the CDR3 is TGTGCCAGCAGACCGACTTACGAGCAGTACTTC.

A remark on this clone: At the DNA level, this CDR3 is encoded by other sequences in the same sample as well. The chain combines TRBV18 with TRBJ1-5; 7 bases are shared with TRBD1. V was clipped by 2 bases and J by 0 bases; unmatched bases: 1. The germline V gene encodes CDR1 KGHSH and CDR2 LQKENI. The CDR3 extends over 15 amino acids. The CDR3 DNA reads TGTGCCAGCTCACCAGGGACAGATAGCAATCAGCCCCAGCATTTT. This translates into CASSPGTDSNQPQHF.

The gene calls are TRBV19 and TRBJ2-5; D is uncertain. Between the trimmed V and J ends, which lost 4 bases and 5 bases, there was a span of 8 bases. This CDR3 spans 12 amino acids. CDR1 LNHDA and CDR2 SQIVND come from the germline V gene (reference sequence). The CDR3 region has the DNA TGTGCCAGTAGTAAAGCCGGGGAGACCCAGTACTTC. Protein sequence: CASSKAGETQYF.

The CDR3 reads CASSSGQGETDTQYF. DNA of the CDR3: TGCGCCAGCAGCTCGGGACAGGGGGAAACAGATACGCAGTATTTT. V and J are TRBV5-1 and TRBJ2-3; TRBD1 aligns across 11 bases. The V gene end was trimmed by 3 bases and the J gene end by 3 bases; junction bases not matched to a gene: 3. Germline V gene sequence: CDR1 SGHRS, CDR2 YFSETQ. This CDR3 has 15 residues.

The chain recombines TRBV11-2 with TRBJ2-7, with TRBD2 as a possible D gene (6 bases). Deletions cut 1 base from V and 4 bases from J, with 8 bases between. This CDR3 contains 13 residues. Per germline, CDR1 SGHAT and CDR2 FQNNGV. CDR3 loop: CASSLVGGYEQYF. The DNA of the CDR3 is TGTGCCAGCAGCTTAGTGGGGGGTTACGAGCAGTACTTC.

V is TRBV11-2 and J is TRBJ2-3, with TRBD1 as a possible D gene (5 bases). The CDR3 length is 14 residues. The germline V gene encodes CDR1 SGHAT and CDR2 FQNNGV. The germline V and J ends were trimmed by 0 bases and 6 bases, with 10 bases remaining between them. The CDR3 here is CASSLDQGWDTQYF. The DNA for the CDR3 is TGTGCCAGCAGCTTAGACCAGGGATGGGATACGCAGTATTTT. The whole variable domain, remainder taken from reference TRBV11-2 and TRBJ2-3, is EAGVAQSPRYKIIEKRQSVAFWCNPISGHATLYWYQQILGQGPKLLIQFQNNGVVDDSQLPKDRFSAERLKGVDSTLKIQPAKLEDSAVYLCASSLDQGWDTQYFGPGTRLTVL.

The sample holds a few counts of this clone. The chain recombines TRBV4-1 with TRBJ1-1; 10 nucleotides match TRBD1. The CDR3 loop spans 18 amino acids. Trimming cost V 1 base and J 1 base; bases outside gene matches: 9. The germline gives CDR1 MGHRA, CDR2 YSYEKL. CDR3 sequence: CASSQASTGGGWNTEAFF. In DNA form, the CDR3 reads TGCGCCAGCAGCCAAGCCTCGACAGGGGGCGGGTGGAACACTGAAGCTTTCTTT.

V gene TRBV19 combines with J gene TRBJ1-2; D remains ambiguous. V was shortened by 3 bases and J by 4 bases, with 9 bases between the two germline ends. The CDR3 runs 13 residues. Germline CDR1 reads LNHDA; CDR2 reads SQIVND (reference sequence). CDR3 loop: CASSMGSLYGYTF. The CDR3 DNA follows: TGTGCCAGTAGTATGGGCAGCCTCTATGGCTACACCTTC.

The chain combines TRBV5-1 with TRBJ1-1; D gene ambiguous. This CDR3 has 13 residues. Trimming removed 0 bases at V and 8 bases at J, with 11 bases between. Germline CDR1 and CDR2: SGHRS and YFSETQ. CDR3 in DNA: TGCGCCAGCAGCTTGGCCAGTCCGTCCGAAGCTTTCTTT. This sequence encodes CASSLASPSEAFF.

The chain links TRBV4-1 to TRBJ2-1; D is unclear. The CDR3 covers 18 residues. Per the germline V gene, CDR1 is MGHRA and CDR2 is YSYEKL. V lost 0 bases, J lost 6 bases, and 21 bases lay in between. CDR3 sequence reads: CASSQERLVLQSTNEQFF. The CDR3 coding sequence is TGCGCCAGCAGCCAAGAAAGGCTAGTGCTACAAAGTACCAATGAGCAGTTCTTC.